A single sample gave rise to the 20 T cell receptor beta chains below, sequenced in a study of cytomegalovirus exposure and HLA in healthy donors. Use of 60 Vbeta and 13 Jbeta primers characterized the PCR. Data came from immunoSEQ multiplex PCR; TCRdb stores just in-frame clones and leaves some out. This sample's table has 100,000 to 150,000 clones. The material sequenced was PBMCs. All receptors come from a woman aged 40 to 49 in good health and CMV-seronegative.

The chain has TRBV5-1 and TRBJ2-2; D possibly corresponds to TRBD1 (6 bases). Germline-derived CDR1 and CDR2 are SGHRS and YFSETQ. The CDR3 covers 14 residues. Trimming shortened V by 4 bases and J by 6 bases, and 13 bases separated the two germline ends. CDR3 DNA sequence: TGCGCCAGCAGCCCCTTACAGGGACCCGGGGAGCTGTTTTTT. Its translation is CASSPLQGPGELFF.

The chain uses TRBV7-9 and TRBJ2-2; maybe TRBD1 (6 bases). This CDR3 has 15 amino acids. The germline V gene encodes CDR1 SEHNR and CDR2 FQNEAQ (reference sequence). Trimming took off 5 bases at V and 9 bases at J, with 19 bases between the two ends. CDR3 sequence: CASSLGQIHRRELFF. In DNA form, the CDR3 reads TGTGCCAGCAGCCTAGGACAGATCCACCGAAGGGAGCTGTTTTTT.

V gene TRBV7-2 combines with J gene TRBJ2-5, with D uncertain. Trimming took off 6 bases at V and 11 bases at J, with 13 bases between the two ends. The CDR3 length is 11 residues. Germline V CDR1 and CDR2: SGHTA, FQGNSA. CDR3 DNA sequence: TGTGCCAGCAGTCCCTCTCGGGTGCAGTACTTC. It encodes CASSPSRVQYF.

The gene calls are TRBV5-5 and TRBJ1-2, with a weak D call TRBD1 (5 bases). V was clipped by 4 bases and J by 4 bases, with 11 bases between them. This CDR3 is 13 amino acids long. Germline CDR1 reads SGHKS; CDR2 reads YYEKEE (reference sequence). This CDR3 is CASSSRGGYGYTF. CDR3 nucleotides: TGTGCCAGCAGCAGCCGGGGGGGCTATGGCTACACCTTC.

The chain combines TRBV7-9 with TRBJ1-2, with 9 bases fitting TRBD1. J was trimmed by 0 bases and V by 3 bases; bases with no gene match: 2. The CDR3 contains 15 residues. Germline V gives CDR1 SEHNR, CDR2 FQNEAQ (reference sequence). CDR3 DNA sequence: TGTGCCAGCAGCTTTGACAGGGGGACTAACTATGGCTACACCTTC. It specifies CASSFDRGTNYGYTF.

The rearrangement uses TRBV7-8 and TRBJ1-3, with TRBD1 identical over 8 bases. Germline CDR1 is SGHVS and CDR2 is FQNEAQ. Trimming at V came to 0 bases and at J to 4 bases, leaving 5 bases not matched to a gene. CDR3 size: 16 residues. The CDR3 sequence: CASSLATQGAGNTIYF. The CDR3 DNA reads TGTGCCAGCAGCTTAGCGACCCAGGGGGCGGGAAACACCATATATTTT.

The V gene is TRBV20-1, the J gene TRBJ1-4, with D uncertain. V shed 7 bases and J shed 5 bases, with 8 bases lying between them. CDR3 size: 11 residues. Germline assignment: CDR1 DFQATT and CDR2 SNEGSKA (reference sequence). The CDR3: CSVYGNEKLFF. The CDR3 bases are TGCAGTGTATACGGGAATGAAAAACTGTTTTTT.

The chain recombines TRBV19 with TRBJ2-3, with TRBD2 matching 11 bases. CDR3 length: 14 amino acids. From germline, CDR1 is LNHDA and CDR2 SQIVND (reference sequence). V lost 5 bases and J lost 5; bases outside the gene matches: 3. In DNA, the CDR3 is TGTGCCAGTAGTCAGCTAGCGGGGGGAGATACGCAGTATTTT. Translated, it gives CASSQLAGGDTQYF.

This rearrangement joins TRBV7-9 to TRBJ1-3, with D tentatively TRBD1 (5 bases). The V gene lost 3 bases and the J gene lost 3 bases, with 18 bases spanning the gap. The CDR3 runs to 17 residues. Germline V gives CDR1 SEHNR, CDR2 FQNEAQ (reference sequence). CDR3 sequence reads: CASSLGQGEVYGNTIYF. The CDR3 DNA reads TGTGCCAGCAGCTTGGGGCAAGGGGAGGTTTATGGAAACACCATATATTTT.

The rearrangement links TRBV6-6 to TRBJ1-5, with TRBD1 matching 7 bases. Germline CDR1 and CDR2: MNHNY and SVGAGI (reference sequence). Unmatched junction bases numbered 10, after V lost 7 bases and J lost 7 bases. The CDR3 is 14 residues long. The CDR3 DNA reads TGTGCCAGCAATCACCAGGGGGTGGTGCAGCCCCAGCATTTT. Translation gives CASNHQGVVQPQHF.

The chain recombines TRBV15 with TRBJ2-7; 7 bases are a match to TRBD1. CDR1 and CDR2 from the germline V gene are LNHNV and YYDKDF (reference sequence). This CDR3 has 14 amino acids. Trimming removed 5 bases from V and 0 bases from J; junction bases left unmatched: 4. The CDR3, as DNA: TGTGCCACCAGCGGGCCAGGGGGCTCCTACGAGCAGTACTTC. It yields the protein CATSGPGGSYEQYF.

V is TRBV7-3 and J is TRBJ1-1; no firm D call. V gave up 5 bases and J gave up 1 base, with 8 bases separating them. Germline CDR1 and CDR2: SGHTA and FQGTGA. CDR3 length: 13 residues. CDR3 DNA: TGTGCCAGCAGCCCCAACACGAACACTGAAGCTTTCTTT. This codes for CASSPNTNTEAFF. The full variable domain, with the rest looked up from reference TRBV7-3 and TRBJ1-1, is GAGVSQTPSNKVTEKGKYVELRCDPISGHTALYWYRQSLGQGPEFLIYFQGTGAADDSGLPNDRFFAVRPEGSVSTLKIQRTERGDSAVYLCASSPNTNTEAFFGQGTRLTVV.

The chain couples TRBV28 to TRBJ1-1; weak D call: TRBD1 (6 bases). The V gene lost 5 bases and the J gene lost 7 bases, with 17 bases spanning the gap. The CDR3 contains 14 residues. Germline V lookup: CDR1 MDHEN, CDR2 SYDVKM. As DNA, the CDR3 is TGTGCCAGCAGTGGTACCAGGGGCATGAATGAAGCTTTCTTT. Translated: CASSGTRGMNEAFF.

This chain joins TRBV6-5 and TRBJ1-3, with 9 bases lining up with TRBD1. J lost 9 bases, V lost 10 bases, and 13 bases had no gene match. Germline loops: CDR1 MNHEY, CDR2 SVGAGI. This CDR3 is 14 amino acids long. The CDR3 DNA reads TGTGCCATCAAACACCGGGACAGGGACTCCACCATATATTTT. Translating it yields CAIKHRDRDSTIYF.

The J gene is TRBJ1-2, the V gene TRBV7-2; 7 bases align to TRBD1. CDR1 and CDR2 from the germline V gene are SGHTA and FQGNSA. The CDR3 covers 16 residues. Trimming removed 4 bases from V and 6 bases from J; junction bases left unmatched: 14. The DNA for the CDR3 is TGTGCCAGCAGCTCGTATCGACAGGGTCCGGCCGATGGCTACACCTTC. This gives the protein CASSSYRQGPADGYTF.

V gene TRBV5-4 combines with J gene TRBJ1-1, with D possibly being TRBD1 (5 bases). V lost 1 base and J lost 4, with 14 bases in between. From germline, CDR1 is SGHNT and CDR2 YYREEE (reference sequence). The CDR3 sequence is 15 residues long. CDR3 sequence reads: CASSLLLGRGTEAFF. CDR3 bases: TGTGCCAGCAGCTTGTTGCTGGGGAGGGGCACTGAAGCTTTCTTT.

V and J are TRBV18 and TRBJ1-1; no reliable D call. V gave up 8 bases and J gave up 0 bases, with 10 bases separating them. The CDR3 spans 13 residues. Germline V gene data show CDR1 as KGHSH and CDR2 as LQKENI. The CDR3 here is CASTEVLNTEAFF. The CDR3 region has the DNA TGTGCCAGCACCGAGGTACTGAACACTGAAGCTTTCTTT.

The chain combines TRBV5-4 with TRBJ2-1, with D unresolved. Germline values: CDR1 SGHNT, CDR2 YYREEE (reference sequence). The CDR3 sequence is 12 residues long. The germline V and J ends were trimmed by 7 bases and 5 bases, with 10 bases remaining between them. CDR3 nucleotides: TGTGCCAGCGGTGGCACCAACAATGAGCAGTTCTTC. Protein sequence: CASGGTNNEQFF.

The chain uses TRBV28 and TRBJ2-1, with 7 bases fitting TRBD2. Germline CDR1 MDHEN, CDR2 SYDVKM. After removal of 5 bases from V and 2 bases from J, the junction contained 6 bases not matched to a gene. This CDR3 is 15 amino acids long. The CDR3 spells CASSHGLEAYNEQFF. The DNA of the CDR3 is TGTGCCAGCAGTCACGGACTAGAGGCCTACAATGAGCAGTTCTTC.

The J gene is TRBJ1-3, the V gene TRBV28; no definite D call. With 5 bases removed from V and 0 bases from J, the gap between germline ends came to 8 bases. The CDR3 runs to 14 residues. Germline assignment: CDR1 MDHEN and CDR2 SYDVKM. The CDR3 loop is CASSIGNSGNTIYF. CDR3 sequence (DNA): TGTGCCAGCAGTATCGGGAACTCTGGAAACACCATATATTTT.